This paragraph covers one TCR beta chain sequence. CDR1 and CDR2 from the germline V gene are SGHNT and YYREEE (reference sequence). V was trimmed by 6 bases and J by 6 bases, leaving 13 bases between them. The CDR3 loop spans 13 amino acids. As handled by the study authors: Reference gene primer amplification gave estimated nucleated cell counts. Some clones are missing from TCRdb's copy, which holds only in-frame ones; the method was immunoSEQ multiplex PCR. That table is the source of V, J and clone size, and D and trimming were worked out from the DNA. This table has more than 75,000 clones, approximately 90% appearing once. This record comes from a study of blood T cell repertoires in COVID-19. Study-level information: The United States, Italy and Spain provided the acute and convalescent COVID-19 samples. PBMCs, B-cell-depleted T cells, or T cells were the source of the cDNA or gDNA that made up the material.

Material: peripheral blood. The receptor comes from a woman aged 80 or over with active COVID-19. This chain connects TRBV5-4 to TRBJ2-4, with D perhaps matching TRBD1 (6 bases). The CDR3 here is CASISQGSNIQYF. CDR3 nucleotides: TGTGCCAGCATCTCCCAGGGGTCAAACATTCAGTACTTC.